Below, 17 T cell receptor beta chains from the same sample are listed, as sequenced in a study of blood T cell repertoires in COVID-19. Sequencing used immunoSEQ multiplex PCR; TCRdb keeps in-frame clones, though not all of them. Here the sample spans 45,000 to 70,000 clones, approximately 90% being singletons. The specimen was peripheral blood. These receptors were collected from a woman in her sixties with active or convalescent COVID-19.

The rearrangement links TRBV11-2 to TRBJ2-1; D gene uncertain. Germline CDR1 SGHAT, CDR2 FQNNGV. Trimming cost V 1 base and J 6 bases, with 13 bases left between them. This CDR3 has 15 amino acids. CDR3 in DNA: TGTGCCAGCAGCTTAGTCGGGTTACCGACCAATGAGCAGTTCTTC. It specifies CASSLVGLPTNEQFF.

V usage is TRBV3-1 (or the pseudogene TRBV3-2) and J usage is TRBJ1-5; D ambiguous. The CDR3 is made up of 16 amino acids. In germline, CDR1 is LGHDT, CDR2 YNNKEL (reference sequence). Trimming stripped 2 bases from V and 10 bases from J, with 21 bases between. CDR3 DNA: TGTGCCAGCAGCCAAAAAGCCCCAGGCTGGCACCCACCCCAGCATTTT. This gives the protein CASSQKAPGWHPPQHF.

The CDR3 sequence: CASSSTSPFNNEQFF. The DNA for the CDR3 is TGTGCCAGCAGTTCGACTAGCCCTTTCAACAATGAGCAGTTCTTC. The genes are TRBV11-1 and TRBJ2-1; TRBD2 matches 7 bases. This CDR3 spans 15 amino acids. The germline gives CDR1 SGHAT, CDR2 FQDESV (reference sequence). V was pared by 6 bases and J by 5 bases, with 10 bases of the junction left unmatched.

The chain is built from TRBV5-1 and TRBJ1-1; 10 nucleotides align to TRBD1. The germline gives CDR1 SGHRS, CDR2 YFSETQ. V gave up 4 bases and J gave up 3 bases; unmatched junction bases: 3. CDR3 length equals 14 residues. CDR3 nucleotide sequence: TGCGCCAGCAGCGAGGGACAGGGGTACACTGAAGCTTTCTTT. As protein: CASSEGQGYTEAFF.

The rearrangement joins TRBV19 to TRBJ2-1; the match to TRBD1 covers 9 bases. V trimming: 4 bases; J trimming: 6 bases; junction bases outside the gene matches: 7. The CDR3 consists of 15 residues. Germline-derived CDR1 and CDR2 are LNHDA and SQIVND (reference sequence). CDR3 coding DNA: TGTGCCAGTAGTACGCGGACAGGGGCCATCAATGAGCAGTTCTTC. It yields the protein CASSTRTGAINEQFF.

This chain joins TRBV5-1 and TRBJ2-3; 7 bases are a match to TRBD2. Germline-derived CDR1 and CDR2 are SGHRS and YFSETQ. V dropped 0 bases and J dropped 2; count of bases not matched to a gene: 3. This CDR3 contains 15 residues. This CDR3 is CASSLGAGYTDTQYF. Written as DNA, the CDR3 is TGCGCCAGCAGCTTGGGAGCGGGGTACACAGATACGCAGTATTTT.

V usage is TRBV7-8 and J usage is TRBJ1-1; TRBD1 matches 7 bases. V trimming: 7 bases; J trimming: 1 base; junction bases outside the gene matches: 6. CDR1 SGHVS and CDR2 FQNEAQ come from the germline V gene. CDR3 length: 14 amino acids. DNA for the CDR3: TGTGCCAGCACCATTGACAGGGCGAACACTGAAGCTTTCTTT. Its protein product is CASTIDRANTEAFF.

The CDR3 sequence is CASRTLDRATDTQYF. The CDR3 bases are TGTGCCAGCAGGACTCTCGATCGCGCCACAGATACGCAGTATTTT. The chain has TRBV28 and TRBJ2-3; D is unclear. Germline values: CDR1 MDHEN, CDR2 SYDVKM. V was pared by 6 bases and J by 2 bases, with 15 bases between. The CDR3 is 15 amino acids.

This clone was observed once. V usage is TRBV28 and J usage is TRBJ2-7; 10 positions agree with TRBD1. CDR1 is MDHEN, CDR2 SYDVKM, per germline. V lost 6 bases to trimming and J lost 7 bases; unmatched junction nucleotides: 15. The CDR3 has 16 residues. This CDR3 reads CASSFRDRGRVGEQYF. The DNA of the CDR3 is TGTGCCAGCAGCTTTAGAGACAGGGGGCGCGTGGGTGAGCAGTACTTC.

A remark on this clone: This specimen includes other DNA sequences encoding the same CDR3. The chain joins TRBV5-1 to TRBJ1-6; D is possibly TRBD1 (5 bases). Germline V CDR1 and CDR2: SGHRS, YFSETQ. V was cut by 0 bases and J by 7 bases, with 8 bases left in between. The CDR3 has 14 residues. The CDR3 coding sequence is TGCGCCAGCAGCTTGGGACAGCCGAATTCACCCCTCCACTTT. This codes for CASSLGQPNSPLHF.

The chain carries TRBV14 and TRBJ2-7; D is undetermined. Trimming took 1 base from V and 7 from J, leaving 5 bases between them. CDR1 and CDR2 from the germline V gene are SGHDN and FVKESK. The CDR3 covers 11 residues. CDR3 protein: CASSQGLEQYF. In DNA form, the CDR3 reads TGTGCCAGCAGCCAAGGTTTAGAGCAGTACTTC.

V gene TRBV28 combines with J gene TRBJ2-5, with 8 bases lining up with TRBD1. The germline CDR1 and CDR2 sequences are MDHEN and SYDVKM. J lost 5 bases, V lost 4 bases, and 6 bases had no gene match. The CDR3 length is 14 residues. The CDR3 nucleotides read TGTGCCAGCAGTTCCGACAGGGGCCCGGAGACCCAGTACTTC. The encoded protein is CASSSDRGPETQYF.

V usage is TRBV6-5 and J usage is TRBJ2-7; 9 positions match TRBD1. V lost 5 bases, J lost 12 bases, and 8 bases stayed unmatched. Germline V gene data show CDR1 as MNHEY and CDR2 as SVGAGI. CDR3 length: 12 amino acids. CDR3 coding DNA: TGTGCCAGCAGTAGGGACAGGGTTGATACGTACTTC. This gives the protein CASSRDRVDTYF.

The count of this clone is one. The chain employs TRBV28 and TRBJ1-4, with a possible D match to TRBD1 (6 bases). Germline CDR1 MDHEN, CDR2 SYDVKM. V was cut by 5 bases and J by 8 bases, with 9 bases left in between. The CDR3 spans 12 residues. The CDR3 DNA reads TGTGCCAGCAGTCAGGGGCGCGAAAAACTGTTTTTT. Translated, it gives CASSQGREKLFF.

The table lists this clone with a count of one. V is TRBV5-1 and J is TRBJ2-1, with 8 positions matching TRBD1. The CDR3 sequence is 13 residues long. Germline V gene data show CDR1 as SGHRS and CDR2 as YFSETQ. V shed 6 bases, J shed 9 bases, and the junction held 8 bases outside the gene matches. Here the CDR3 reads CASMWTGSREQFF. The CDR3 bases are TGCGCCAGCATGTGGACAGGGTCGCGTGAGCAGTTCTTC. Based on the CDR3 plus reference TRBV5-1 and TRBJ2-1, the full variable domain is KAGVTQTPRYLIKTRGQQVTLSCSPISGHRSVSWYQQTPGQGLQFLFEYFSETQRNKGNFPGRFSGRQFSNSRSEMNVSTLELGDSALYLCASMWTGSREQFFGPGTRLTVL.

This rearrangement joins TRBV7-3 to TRBJ1-2; D is unclear. This CDR3 region has 12 residues. V lost 0 bases to trimming and J lost 7 bases, with 6 bases between them. The germline CDR1 and CDR2 sequences are SGHTA and FQGTGA. Here the CDR3 reads CASSLTGSGYTF. In DNA form, the CDR3 reads TGTGCCAGCAGCTTAACAGGGAGTGGCTACACCTTC.

The gene calls are TRBV28 and TRBJ1-5; TRBD1 might be the D (5 bases). The CDR3 runs 12 residues. CDR1 MDHEN and CDR2 SYDVKM come from the germline V gene. Trimming stripped 7 bases from V and 7 bases from J, with 11 bases between. The CDR3 here is CASTWGGQPQHF. The CDR3, as DNA: TGTGCCAGCACCTGGGGGGGACAGCCCCAGCATTTT.